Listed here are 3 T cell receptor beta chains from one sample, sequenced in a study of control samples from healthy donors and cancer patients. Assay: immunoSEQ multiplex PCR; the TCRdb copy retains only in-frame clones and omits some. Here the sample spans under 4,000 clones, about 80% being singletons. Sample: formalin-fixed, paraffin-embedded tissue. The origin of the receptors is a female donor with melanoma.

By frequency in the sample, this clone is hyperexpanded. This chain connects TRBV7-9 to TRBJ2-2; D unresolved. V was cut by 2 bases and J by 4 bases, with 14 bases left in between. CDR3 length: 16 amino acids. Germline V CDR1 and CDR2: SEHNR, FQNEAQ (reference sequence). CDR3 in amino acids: CASSLPSANPTGELFF. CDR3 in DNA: TGTGCCAGCAGCTTACCAAGCGCAAACCCCACCGGGGAGCTGTTTTTT.

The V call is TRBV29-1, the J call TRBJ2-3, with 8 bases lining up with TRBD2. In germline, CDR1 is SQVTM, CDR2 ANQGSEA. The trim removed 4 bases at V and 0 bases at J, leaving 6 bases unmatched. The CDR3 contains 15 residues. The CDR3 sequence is CSVVLASGSTDTQYF. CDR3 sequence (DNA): TGCAGCGTTGTGTTGGCTAGCGGGAGCACAGATACGCAGTATTTT.

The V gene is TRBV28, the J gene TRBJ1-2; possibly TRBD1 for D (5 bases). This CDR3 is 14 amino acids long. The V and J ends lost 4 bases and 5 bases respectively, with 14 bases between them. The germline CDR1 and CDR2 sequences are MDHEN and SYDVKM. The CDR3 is CASSWTGGGYGYTF. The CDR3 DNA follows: TGTGCCAGCAGTTGGACGGGTGGGGGGTATGGCTACACCTTC.